The source of this T cell receptor (beta chain) is a study of OX40 agonist ivuxolimab in advanced cancers. This table comes from immunoSEQ multiplex PCR, and its TCRdb copy is limited to in-frame clones, with some not included. The sample lists around 45,000 clones; approximately 91% were seen once. CDR3 size: 14 residues. The germline V gene has CDR1 SGHRS and CDR2 YFSETQ. V lost 7 bases, J lost 3 bases, and 16 bases lay in between. The sequencing used CD4+ or CD8+ T cells sorted from blood, collected in a trial of the OX40 agonist ivuxolimab. The sequence came from an adult with an advanced solid tumor such as melanoma, head and neck, liver or kidney cancer. The V and J genes are TRBV5-1 and TRBJ1-1; maybe TRBD1 (6 bases). CDR3 loop: CASSLDGGHTEAFF. The CDR3 DNA follows: TGCGCCAGCTCGTTGGACGGGGGGCACACTGAAGCTTTCTTT.